A selection of T cell receptor beta chains follows, all from one sample in a study of blood T cell repertoires in COVID-19. TCRdb keeps only in-frame clones here, not all; method: immunoSEQ multiplex PCR. The repertoire has about 130,000 clones, around 83% of them found once; the top ten carry roughly 3%. Sequencing input: peripheral blood. These receptors were obtained from a woman aged 80 or over with acute or convalescent COVID-19. The CDR3 runs from the conserved cysteine through the conserved F or W. Fields, in order: J gene, D gene, clone size, V gene, CDR3 DNA, CDR3 protein. The D gene is left open where the match is weak. Rows may omit the clone size; those that give it use once, few, many or a size class.

j_gene: TRBJ2-6; d_gene: .; abundance: .; v_gene: TRBV7-2; CDR3nt: TGTGCCAGCAGCTTAGATCGGGGGGCAGGGGCCAACGTCCTGACTTTC; CDR3aa: CASSLDRGAGANVLTF
j_gene: TRBJ1-4; d_gene: .; abundance: once; v_gene: TRBV25-1; CDR3nt: TGTGCCAGCAGTGACAGGGGCCGGGAACTGTTTTTT; CDR3aa: CASSDRGRELFF
j_gene: TRBJ2-3; d_gene: .; abundance: .; v_gene: TRBV7-3; CDR3nt: TGTGCCAGCAGCCCCGACCGACTTGCCAGCACAGATACGCAGTATTTT; CDR3aa: CASSPDRLASTDTQYF
j_gene: TRBJ2-1; d_gene: .; abundance: .; v_gene: TRBV4-2; CDR3nt: TGTGCCAGCAGCCAAGAGCCCAGGGACGGGGGTGAGCAGTTCTTC; CDR3aa: CASSQEPRDGGEQFF
j_gene: TRBJ1-2; d_gene: .; abundance: .; v_gene: TRBV21-1; CDR3nt: TGTGCCAGCACTTGCAGGGGGCGCTTAATGTCTAACTATGGCTACACCTTC; CDR3aa: CASTCRGRLMSNYGYTF
j_gene: TRBJ2-1; d_gene: .; abundance: .; v_gene: TRBV10-2; CDR3nt: TGCGCCAGCAGTGAGTCGGCCCTCAATGAGCAGTTCTTC; CDR3aa: CASSESALNEQFF
j_gene: TRBJ2-5; d_gene: .; abundance: .; v_gene: TRBV30; CDR3nt: TGTGCCTGGAGTGTAGGTTCTAGCGTCAAAGAGACCCAGTACTTC; CDR3aa: CAWSVGSSVKETQYF
j_gene: TRBJ1-4; d_gene: .; abundance: .; v_gene: TRBV19; CDR3nt: TGTGCCAGTAGTATAGATGTCCGGGAGGTTGAAAAACTGTTTTTT; CDR3aa: CASSIDVREVEKLFF
j_gene: TRBJ2-3; d_gene: .; abundance: .; v_gene: TRBV7-3; CDR3nt: TGTGCCAGCAGCTTATCCAGAGGGGATACGCAGTATTTT; CDR3aa: CASSLSRGDTQYF
j_gene: TRBJ2-2; d_gene: .; abundance: .; v_gene: TRBV18; CDR3nt: TGTGCCAGCTCCCTACGCTCGAGCACCGGGGAGCTGTTTTTT; CDR3aa: CASSLRSSTGELFF
j_gene: TRBJ1-2; d_gene: .; abundance: .; v_gene: TRBV19; CDR3nt: TGTGCCAGTAGCAAACGGGGTCCTGACGGCTACACCTTC; CDR3aa: CASSKRGPDGYTF
j_gene: TRBJ1-5; d_gene: .; abundance: few; v_gene: TRBV7-6; CDR3nt: TGTGCCAGCAGCTTGAGGACAGACTCTAATCAGCCCCAGCATTTT; CDR3aa: CASSLRTDSNQPQHF
j_gene: TRBJ1-3; d_gene: .; abundance: .; v_gene: TRBV6-5; CDR3nt: TGTGCCAGCATGAGCGCCTATAACCCTGGAAACACCATATATTTT; CDR3aa: CASMSAYNPGNTIYF
j_gene: TRBJ1-1; d_gene: .; abundance: .; v_gene: TRBV10-3; CDR3nt: TGTGCCATCAGTGGCACAGGGATCACTGAAGCTTTCTTT; CDR3aa: CAISGTGITEAFF
j_gene: TRBJ2-5; d_gene: .; abundance: .; v_gene: TRBV5-1; CDR3nt: TGCGCCAGCAGCTTGGTTCTTAAAGAGACCCAGTACTTC; CDR3aa: CASSLVLKETQYF
j_gene: TRBJ1-2; d_gene: .; abundance: .; v_gene: TRBV7-8; CDR3nt: TGTGCCAGCAGCTTAGTGAGTGTTGTAATTGGCTATGGCTACACCTTC; CDR3aa: CASSLVSVVIGYGYTF
j_gene: TRBJ2-1; d_gene: TRBD2; abundance: once; v_gene: TRBV7-2; CDR3nt: TGTGCCAGCAGCTTACTGGCGGGGGGCGGGAATGAGCAGTTCTTC; CDR3aa: CASSLLAGGGNEQFF
j_gene: TRBJ1-5; d_gene: TRBD1; abundance: .; v_gene: TRBV7-9; CDR3nt: TGTGCCAGCAGCTCTACAGGGGGGGGGCAGCCCCAGCATTTT; CDR3aa: CASSSTGGGQPQHF
j_gene: TRBJ1-2; d_gene: .; abundance: .; v_gene: TRBV18; CDR3nt: TGTGCCAGCTCACTCAATCGATTAGCTAACTATGGCTACACCTTC; CDR3aa: CASSLNRLANYGYTF
j_gene: TRBJ2-5; d_gene: .; abundance: .; v_gene: TRBV7-6; CDR3nt: TGTGCCAGCAGCCCCAGGGGAATCGAGACCCAGTACTTC; CDR3aa: CASSPRGIETQYF
j_gene: TRBJ1-2; d_gene: TRBD1; abundance: .; v_gene: TRBV20-1; CDR3nt: TGCAGTGCTAGTCCCGGACAGGGGCAAATCTATGGCTACACCTTC; CDR3aa: CSASPGQGQIYGYTF
j_gene: TRBJ1-5; d_gene: .; abundance: once; v_gene: TRBV6-2/TRBV6-3; CDR3nt: TGTGCCAGCAGTTATTCGTCAGGGAGGCTCGGTCAGCCCCAGCATTTT; CDR3aa: CASSYSSGRLGQPQHF
j_gene: TRBJ1-5; d_gene: TRBD1; abundance: .; v_gene: TRBV27; CDR3nt: TGTGCCAGCAGTTTGCACGGGACAGGGGCGAGGGGGAGCAATCAGCCCCAGCATTTT; CDR3aa: CASSLHGTGARGSNQPQHF
j_gene: TRBJ2-3; d_gene: .; abundance: .; v_gene: TRBV7-9; CDR3nt: TGTGCCAGCAGCTTACGCCGGCCGGGTTCGCGCGCAGATACGCAGTATTTT; CDR3aa: CASSLRRPGSRADTQYF
j_gene: TRBJ1-3; d_gene: .; abundance: few; v_gene: TRBV6-5; CDR3nt: TGTGCCAGCAGTCTGGGACTCTCTGGAAACACCATATATTTT; CDR3aa: CASSLGLSGNTIYF
j_gene: TRBJ1-1; d_gene: TRBD1; abundance: few; v_gene: TRBV19; CDR3nt: TGTGCCAGTAGTATAGGGCCGGGACAGGAAACCTTGAACACTGAAGCTTTCTTT; CDR3aa: CASSIGPGQETLNTEAFF
j_gene: TRBJ2-3; d_gene: TRBD2; abundance: .; v_gene: TRBV7-2; CDR3nt: TGTGCCAGCAGGACTCGGCGGGGGGGCCCGACAGATACGCAGTATTTT; CDR3aa: CASRTRRGGPTDTQYF
j_gene: TRBJ1-5; d_gene: TRBD1; abundance: .; v_gene: TRBV19; CDR3nt: TGTGCCAGTAGTACCCCGGGACAGGGAGGCGGTCAGCCCCAGCATTTT; CDR3aa: CASSTPGQGGGQPQHF
j_gene: TRBJ2-1; d_gene: .; abundance: once; v_gene: TRBV29-1; CDR3nt: TGCAGCGTTGAAGATGTCGGACTGGGTTACAATGAGCAGTTCTTC; CDR3aa: CSVEDVGLGYNEQFF
j_gene: TRBJ2-1; d_gene: TRBD2; abundance: .; v_gene: TRBV20-1; CDR3nt: TGCAGTGCTAGTATGCGGGGGGGCGATGAGCAGTTCTTC; CDR3aa: CSASMRGGDEQFF
j_gene: TRBJ1-1; d_gene: TRBD1; abundance: .; v_gene: TRBV25-1; CDR3nt: TGTGCCAGCAGTCAGACAGGGTTGAGGACTGAAGCTTTCTTT; CDR3aa: CASSQTGLRTEAFF
j_gene: TRBJ1-5; d_gene: .; abundance: .; v_gene: TRBV7-2; CDR3nt: TGTGCCAGCAGTCAGGGGTTTAGCAATCAGCCCCAGCATTTT; CDR3aa: CASSQGFSNQPQHF
j_gene: TRBJ2-7; d_gene: TRBD2; abundance: .; v_gene: TRBV13; CDR3nt: TGTGCCAGCGTAAGTGGCGGGGGGCCAGCTTACTCAGAATTC; CDR3aa: CASVSGGGPAYSEF
j_gene: TRBJ1-4; d_gene: TRBD1; abundance: .; v_gene: TRBV25-1; CDR3nt: TGTGCCAGCCAACCAGACAGGGTTTTTGAAAAACTGTTTTTT; CDR3aa: CASQPDRVFEKLFF
j_gene: TRBJ1-2; d_gene: TRBD1; abundance: .; v_gene: TRBV11-2; CDR3nt: TGTGCCAGCAGACCTCAGGGGGCGGAGGGCTACACCTTC; CDR3aa: CASRPQGAEGYTF
j_gene: TRBJ1-5; d_gene: .; abundance: once; v_gene: TRBV6-2/TRBV6-3; CDR3nt: TGTGCCAGCAGTTACTCGAGATCCAGGGGAGATCAGCCCCAGCATTTT; CDR3aa: CASSYSRSRGDQPQHF
j_gene: TRBJ1-5; d_gene: .; abundance: once; v_gene: TRBV2; CDR3nt: TGTGCCAGCAGTGTAAGTGACACTAGCAATCAGCCCCAGCATTTT; CDR3aa: CASSVSDTSNQPQHF
j_gene: TRBJ1-3; d_gene: .; abundance: .; v_gene: TRBV9; CDR3nt: TGTGCCAGCAGCCCCGCGGATTACTCTGGAAACACCATATATTTT; CDR3aa: CASSPADYSGNTIYF
j_gene: TRBJ2-1; d_gene: TRBD1; abundance: .; v_gene: TRBV9; CDR3nt: TGTGCCAGCAGCGTAGGGGGCGGACAGGGTGTCCACAATGAGCAGTTCTTC; CDR3aa: CASSVGGGQGVHNEQFF
j_gene: TRBJ1-5; d_gene: TRBD1; abundance: .; v_gene: TRBV28; CDR3nt: TGTGCCAGCAGTCCCCAGGGGGCTCAATATAGCAATCAGCCCCAGCATTTT; CDR3aa: CASSPQGAQYSNQPQHF
j_gene: TRBJ2-7; d_gene: .; abundance: .; v_gene: TRBV5-6; CDR3nt: TGTGCCAGCAACCAAAACGGCGGGCAGTACTTC; CDR3aa: CASNQNGGQYF
j_gene: TRBJ2-1; d_gene: TRBD2; abundance: few; v_gene: TRBV5-1; CDR3nt: TGCGCCAGCAGCGTGGACTTGGGGGGGACGGAGCAGTTCTTC; CDR3aa: CASSVDLGGTEQFF
j_gene: TRBJ2-7; d_gene: .; abundance: .; v_gene: TRBV11-2; CDR3nt: TGTGCCAGCAGCGGAGACCCTAGCTCCTACGAGCAGTACTTC; CDR3aa: CASSGDPSSYEQYF
j_gene: TRBJ2-1; d_gene: .; abundance: .; v_gene: TRBV6-5; CDR3nt: TGTGCCAGCAGTCAGACTCCAAGCTCCTACAATGAGCAGTTCTTC; CDR3aa: CASSQTPSSYNEQFF
j_gene: TRBJ1-1; d_gene: TRBD1; abundance: .; v_gene: TRBV11-3; CDR3nt: TGTGCCAGCAGCTTAGATCGAGGGACAGGGAAAACTTTCTTT; CDR3aa: CASSLDRGTGKTFF
j_gene: TRBJ2-3; d_gene: TRBD2; abundance: .; v_gene: TRBV9; CDR3nt: TGTGCCAGCAGCGCAGACATTGTAGCGGGGGGCACAGATACGCAGTATTTT; CDR3aa: CASSADIVAGGTDTQYF
j_gene: TRBJ1-1; d_gene: TRBD1; abundance: .; v_gene: TRBV6-5; CDR3nt: TGTGCCAGCAGCCGGGACAGGGGGAGCACTGAAGCTTTCTTT; CDR3aa: CASSRDRGSTEAFF
j_gene: TRBJ2-5; d_gene: TRBD1; abundance: once; v_gene: TRBV5-1; CDR3nt: TGCGCCAGCAGCCCCGGGACAGGGCAAGAGACCCAGTACTTC; CDR3aa: CASSPGTGQETQYF
j_gene: TRBJ1-5; d_gene: TRBD1; abundance: .; v_gene: TRBV19; CDR3nt: TGTGCCAGTAGGGACAGGGGACGCGAGCCCCAGCATTTT; CDR3aa: CASRDRGREPQHF
j_gene: TRBJ1-2; d_gene: .; abundance: few; v_gene: TRBV3-1/TRBV3-2; CDR3nt: TGTGCCAGCAGTCGCCATTCACAGACAGAAAACTATGGCTACACCTTC; CDR3aa: CASSRHSQTENYGYTF
j_gene: TRBJ2-2; d_gene: .; abundance: .; v_gene: TRBV27; CDR3nt: TGTGCCAGCAGTCCAGGACTGGCCACCGGGGAGCTGTTTTTT; CDR3aa: CASSPGLATGELFF
j_gene: TRBJ1-1; d_gene: .; abundance: .; v_gene: TRBV5-6; CDR3nt: TGTGCCAGCAGCTCAGATGGAGACACTGAAGCTTTCTTT; CDR3aa: CASSSDGDTEAFF
j_gene: TRBJ1-1; d_gene: TRBD1; abundance: .; v_gene: TRBV18; CDR3nt: TGTGCCAGCTCAAGACAGGGACACACTGAAGCTTTCTTT; CDR3aa: CASSRQGHTEAFF
j_gene: TRBJ1-4; d_gene: TRBD1; abundance: .; v_gene: TRBV7-9; CDR3nt: TGTGCCAGCAGGTCAAACCCTGGGACAGAACAGGAAAAACTGTTTTTT; CDR3aa: CASRSNPGTEQEKLFF
j_gene: TRBJ1-3; d_gene: .; abundance: once; v_gene: TRBV5-1; CDR3nt: TGCGCCAGCAGCTTGGAAGCGCTTTCTGGAAACACCATATATTTT; CDR3aa: CASSLEALSGNTIYF
j_gene: TRBJ1-2; d_gene: TRBD1; abundance: few; v_gene: TRBV30; CDR3nt: TGTGCCTGGAGTGTAAAAAATTGGGGACAGCGCTATGGCTACACCTTC; CDR3aa: CAWSVKNWGQRYGYTF
j_gene: TRBJ1-2; d_gene: .; abundance: .; v_gene: TRBV6-5; CDR3nt: TGTGCCAGCAGTTACGGCCCTGATGGCTACACCTTC; CDR3aa: CASSYGPDGYTF